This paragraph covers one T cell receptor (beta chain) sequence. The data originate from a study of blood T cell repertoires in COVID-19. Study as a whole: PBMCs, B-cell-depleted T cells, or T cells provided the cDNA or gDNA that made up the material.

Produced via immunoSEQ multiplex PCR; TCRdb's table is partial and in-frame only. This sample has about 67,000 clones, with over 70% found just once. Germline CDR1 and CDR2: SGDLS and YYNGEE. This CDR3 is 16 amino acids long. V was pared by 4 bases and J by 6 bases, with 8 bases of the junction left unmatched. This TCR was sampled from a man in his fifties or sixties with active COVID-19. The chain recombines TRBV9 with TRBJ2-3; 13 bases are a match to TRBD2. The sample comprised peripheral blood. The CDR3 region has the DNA TGTGCCAGCAGCTTAGGACTAGCGGGAGCCGAGGATACGCAGTATTTT. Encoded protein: CASSLGLAGAEDTQYF.